This note documents a single T cell receptor beta chain sequence. This CDR3 spans 13 amino acids. Deletions cut 5 bases from V and 8 bases from J, with 14 bases between. Per the germline V gene, CDR1 is SGHTA and CDR2 is FQGTGA. This sample was taken from a study of blood T cell repertoires in COVID-19. Original handling: Quantification of nucleated cells was approximated via reference gene primer amplification. Assay used: immunoSEQ multiplex PCR; TCRdb lists only in-frame clones, some missing. V and J calls and clone size come straight from that table; D and trimming were deduced from the DNA. The sample yields approximately 250,000 clones, roughly 86% seen once.

This receptor was obtained from a woman older than 75 with COVID-19, enrolled during active disease. Sequencing used peripheral blood. The chain couples TRBV7-3 to TRBJ2-3; tentatively, D is TRBD2 (5 bases). CDR3 sequence reads: CASSNRNEGTQYF. In nucleotides, the CDR3 is TGTGCCAGCAGCAATAGAAACGAGGGTACGCAGTATTTT.